The T cell receptor beta chain described here comes from a study of radiotherapy plus CTLA-4 blockade in lung cancer. Study-level points and caveats: After treatment with radiotherapy plus ipilimumab, TCR clones that came from the tumor expanded in blood.

Some clones are missing from TCRdb's copy, which holds only in-frame ones; the method was immunoSEQ multiplex PCR. This sample has about 60,000 clones, with approximately 83% found just once. The count of this clone is one. Its antigen remains unknown. The origin of this receptor is a human donor with non-small cell lung cancer who had a partial response to radiotherapy plus ipilimumab. Specimen: peripheral blood, collected from a patient treated with radiotherapy plus ipilimumab.

CDR3 protein: CASSSQRGGTDTQYF. In DNA form, the CDR3 reads TGTGCCAGCAGCTCTCAGCGGGGGGGAACAGATACGCAGTATTTT. The chain is built from TRBV7-2 and TRBJ2-3; 10 positions agree with TRBD2. CDR1 is SGHTA and CDR2 is FQGNSA in the germline V gene. The CDR3 totals 15 residues. The trim removed 4 bases at V and 3 bases at J, leaving 4 bases unmatched.